What follows are 19 T cell receptor beta chains derived from one specimen sequenced in a study of T cell responses to AZD1222 COVID-19 vaccine (dated by TCRdb to the early 2020s). Libraries were built with the immunoSEQ multiplex PCR assay. The table was pulled from immuneACCESS by TCRdb, which kept in-frame rearrangements only. Such tables lose some clones; where checked, under half of the loss comes from unresolved V genes, and the rest has no known cause. The sample table records roughly 81,000 clones; just over 85% of these occur just once. The ten biggest clones cover more than 6% of the sample. Reading the label with the study, this specimen's time point is: baseline before first vaccination. The specimen was peripheral blood, collected on day 0 of AZD1222 vaccination. All receptors derive from an adult in good health.

The chain has TRBV19 and TRBJ2-6; the D gene could be TRBD1 or TRBD2 (5 bases each). Looked up from germline, CDR1 is LNHDA and CDR2 is SQIVND (reference sequence). This CDR3 comprises 16 residues. The V gene lost 5 bases and the J gene lost 0 bases, with 11 bases spanning the gap. The CDR3 protein is CASSPGTASGANVLTF. In DNA form, the CDR3 reads TGTGCCAGTAGTCCAGGGACCGCCTCTGGGGCCAACGTCCTGACTTTC.

A single count supports this clone. This chain uses TRBV6-1 with TRBJ1-5; D is undetermined. The CDR3 has 14 residues. Trimming removed 2 bases at V and 7 bases at J, with 12 bases between. The germline V gene encodes CDR1 MNHNS and CDR2 SASEGT. The CDR3 is CASSENGLDQPQHF. In nucleotides, the CDR3 is TGTGCCAGCAGTGAAAACGGATTGGACCAGCCCCAGCATTTT.

The rearrangement joins TRBV18 to TRBJ2-1; 8 nucleotides agree with TRBD2. CDR3 length equals 15 residues. Germline CDR1 is KGHSH and CDR2 is LQKENI. V dropped 3 bases and J dropped 9; count of bases not matched to a gene: 10. CDR3 DNA sequence: TGTGCCAGCTCACCCCCCACGGGAGGGCGGGTTGAGCAGTTCTTC. This codes for CASSPPTGGRVEQFF.

This chain joins TRBV11-2 and TRBJ2-3; no reliable D call. Germline CDR1 and CDR2: SGHAT and FQNNGV. With 0 bases removed from V and 7 bases from J, the gap between germline ends came to 14 bases. This CDR3 is built from 15 residues. The CDR3 region is CASSLDRGSPNTQYF. CDR3 nucleotides: TGTGCCAGCAGCTTAGATCGTGGTAGTCCCAATACGCAGTATTTT.

V gene TRBV6-5 combines with J gene TRBJ1-1; D may be TRBD1 (5 bases). Germline lookup yields CDR1 MNHEY and CDR2 SVGAGI. With 7 bases removed from V and 4 bases from J, the gap between germline ends came to 16 bases. The CDR3 has 14 residues. The CDR3 coding sequence is TGTGCCAGCATCAAGTCAGGGAGGGGCACTGAAGCTTTCTTT. Its protein is CASIKSGRGTEAFF.

The chain employs TRBV30 and TRBJ1-3; the D is unclear. The V end lost 0 bases, the J end lost 4 bases, and 7 bases lay between the germline ends. The CDR3 extends over 13 amino acids. The V gene's germline CDR1 is GTSNPN and CDR2 SVGIG (reference sequence). DNA for the CDR3: TGTGCCTGGAGTGTAGTCAGCGGAAACACCATATATTTT. Its protein is CAWSVVSGNTIYF. Full variable domain (missing parts from reference TRBV30 and TRBJ1-3): SQTIHQWPATLVQPVGSPLSLECTVEGTSNPNLYWYRQAAGRGLQLLFYSVGIGQISSEVPQNLSASRPQDRQFILSSKKLLLSDSGFYLCAWSVVSGNTIYFGEGSWLTVV.

This clone was picked up one time. This chain links TRBV28 with TRBJ2-3, with D unclear. The CDR3 loop spans 13 amino acids. Trimming shortened V by 2 bases and J by 4 bases, and 7 bases separated the two germline ends. Germline loops: CDR1 MDHEN, CDR2 SYDVKM. The CDR3 spells CASSLPAPDTQYF. CDR3 sequence (DNA): TGTGCCAGCAGTTTACCGGCCCCAGATACGCAGTATTTT. Drawing the rest from reference TRBV28 and TRBJ2-3, the complete variable domain is DVKVTQSSRYLVKRTGEKVFLECVQDMDHENMFWYRQDPGLGLRLIYFSYDVKMKEKGDIPEGYSVSREKKERFSLILESASTNQTSMYLCASSLPAPDTQYFGPGTRLTVL.

V usage is TRBV24-1 and J usage is TRBJ2-1; possible D gene TRBD1, 6 bases. The CDR3 extends over 12 amino acids. Trimming removed 4 bases from V and 12 bases from J, with 12 bases in between. Germline V lookup: CDR1 KGHDR, CDR2 SFDVKD. This CDR3 is CATSDPRQVQFF. The CDR3 nucleotides are TGTGCCACCAGTGACCCTCGACAGGTGCAGTTCTTC.

The CDR3 protein is CASSQGRSNEKLFF. In DNA form, the CDR3 reads TGTGCCAGCAGCCAGGGACGGTCTAATGAAAAACTGTTTTTT. The chain couples TRBV6-5 to TRBJ1-4, with D perhaps matching TRBD1 (5 bases). CDR1 is MNHEY and CDR2 is SVGAGI in the germline V gene. Trimming stripped 6 bases from V and 3 bases from J, with 11 bases between. This CDR3 is built from 14 residues.

V usage is TRBV6-2 or TRBV6-3 and J usage is TRBJ1-2, with unresolved D. The length of the CDR3 is 13 residues. From germline, CDR1 is MNHEY and CDR2 SVGEGT. Trimming pared 0 bases from V and 8 bases from J, leaving 10 bases between. This CDR3 is CASSYSGPKGYTF. CDR3 in DNA: TGTGCCAGCAGTTACTCCGGGCCAAAAGGCTACACCTTC.

CDR3: CASSIEHVRGPYEQYF. The CDR3 bases are TGTGCCAGTAGTATTGAGCACGTCAGGGGCCCCTACGAGCAGTACTTC. The chain carries TRBV19 and TRBJ2-7, with D possibly matching TRBD1 (6 bases). The CDR3 is 16 residues long. Germline loops: CDR1 LNHDA, CDR2 SQIVND (reference sequence). V lost 3 bases and J 2 bases, leaving 17 bases between the germline ends.

The rearrangement joins TRBV29-1 to TRBJ1-2; 8 positions match TRBD1. This CDR3 has 13 amino acids. CDR1 and CDR2 from the germline V gene are SQVTM and ANQGSEA. V dropped 7 bases and J dropped 3; count of bases not matched to a gene: 7. The CDR3 sequence is CSGIDRGDYGYTF. Here the CDR3 DNA reads TGCAGCGGGATTGACAGGGGTGACTATGGCTACACCTTC.

The rearrangement links TRBV10-3 to TRBJ1-4; perhaps TRBD1 as D (5 bases). The CDR3 consists of 15 residues. With 10 bases removed from V and 2 bases from J, the gap between germline ends came to 17 bases. Germline-derived CDR1 and CDR2 are ENHRY and SYGVKD. In DNA form, the CDR3 reads TGTGCCACGGGCGGGGAGGGGACCACTAATGAAAAACTGTTTTTT. Amino acids: CATGGEGTTNEKLFF.

The CDR3 DNA follows: TGTGCCAGCAGCGCACAGACAGGGGGCCCCGGGGAGCTGTTTTTT. Translating gives CASSAQTGGPGELFF. The rearrangement joins TRBV9 to TRBJ2-2; TRBD1 aligns across 10 bases. J lost 6 bases, V lost 3 bases, and 5 bases had no gene match. This CDR3 comprises 15 residues. Germline V gene lookup returns CDR1 SGDLS and CDR2 YYNGEE.

The chain is built from TRBV21-1 and TRBJ1-4. TRBV21-1 is labeled a pseudogene. The CDR3 is 16 residues long. CDR3 in DNA: TGTGCCAGCAGGAGAAGGTCTCGTGCAACTAATGAAAAACTGTTTTTT. Translation: CASRRRSRATNEKLFF.

V gene TRBV2 combines with J gene TRBJ2-1, with D possibly being TRBD1 (6 bases). This CDR3 spans 15 amino acids. CDR1 SNHLY and CDR2 FYNNEI come from the germline V gene. Deletions cut 6 bases from V and 3 bases from J, with 15 bases between. The CDR3 region has the DNA TGTGCCAGCAGCCCCAGCTTAGGGGGCTACAATGAGCAGTTCTTC. Amino acids: CASSPSLGGYNEQFF.

The rearrangement uses TRBV18 and TRBJ2-1; 8 bases line up with TRBD2. This CDR3 has 16 amino acids. CDR1 and CDR2 from the germline V gene are KGHSH and LQKENI. After removal of 0 bases from V and 3 bases from J, the junction contained 4 bases not matched to a gene. Here the CDR3 DNA reads TGTGCCAGCTCACCACCTAGCGGGAACTTCTACAATGAGCAGTTCTTC. As protein: CASSPPSGNFYNEQFF. Based on the CDR3 plus reference TRBV18 and TRBJ2-1, the full variable domain is NAGVMQNPRHLVRRRGQEARLRCSPMKGHSHVYWYRQLPEEGLKFMVYLQKENIIDESGMPKERFSAEFPKEGPSILRIQQVVRGDSAAYFCASSPPSGNFYNEQFFGPGTRLTVL.

The chain recombines TRBV6-6 with TRBJ2-3, with 7 bases matching TRBD1. Germline values: CDR1 MNHNY, CDR2 SVGAGI (reference sequence). V dropped 6 bases and J dropped 1; count of bases not matched to a gene: 10. CDR3 length: 16 amino acids. CDR3 nucleotide sequence: TGTGCCAGCAGCCCACAGGGGCAGGGAGGCACAGATACGCAGTATTTT. This translates into CASSPQGQGGTDTQYF.

This chain joins TRBV6-5 and TRBJ1-4; 10 bases map to TRBD1. Germline V CDR1 and CDR2: MNHEY, SVGAGI. This CDR3 has 14 amino acids. V lost 5 bases and J lost 8; bases outside the gene matches: 5. The CDR3 DNA reads TGTGCCAGCAGTACCGGGACAGGGGTGGAAAAACTGTTTTTT. Amino acids: CASSTGTGVEKLFF.